A single sample gave rise to the 14 T cell receptor beta chains below, sequenced in a study of T cell responses to AZD1222 COVID-19 vaccine. Profiling relied on immunoSEQ multiplex PCR, and the TCRdb table lists in-frame clones only, not all of them. The sample gives about 130,000 clones, 93% of which show up once; roughly 0.96% is in the top ten. This specimen consisted of peripheral blood, obtained on day 0 of AZD1222 vaccination. These TCRs come from an adult in good health.

The chain uses TRBV19 and TRBJ1-5; unclear D gene. There are 14 residues in the CDR3. The V end lost 5 bases, the J end lost 0 bases, and 8 bases lay between the germline ends. Germline values: CDR1 LNHDA, CDR2 SQIVND (reference sequence). The CDR3 nucleotides are TGTGCCAGTAGTGCCAGGAATAGCAATCAGCCCCAGCATTTT. Translated, it gives CASSARNSNQPQHF.

V gene TRBV5-1 combines with J gene TRBJ1-4; tentative D call: TRBD1 (5 bases). The CDR3 consists of 16 residues. Germline V CDR1 and CDR2: SGHRS, YFSETQ. Trimming took off 4 bases at V and 0 bases at J, with 13 bases between the two ends. DNA for the CDR3: TGCGCCAGCAGCCCCCGTGCGGGGGCAACTAATGAAAAACTGTTTTTT. This sequence encodes CASSPRAGATNEKLFF.

The chain combines TRBV30 with TRBJ2-7; D call uncertain. Germline assignment: CDR1 GTSNPN and CDR2 SVGIG (reference sequence). The CDR3 has 11 residues. CDR3 DNA: TGTGCATTGGATGGTCTTTACGAGCAGTACTTC. Its translation is CALDGLYEQYF. The full variable domain, rest sourced from reference TRBV30 and TRBJ2-7, is SQTIHQWPATLVQPVGSPLSLECTVEGTSNPNLYWYRQAAGRGLQLLFYSVGIGQISSEVPQNLSASRPQDRQFILSSKKLLLSDSGFYLCALDGLYEQYFGPGTRLTVT.

The V and J genes are TRBV19 and TRBJ1-2; 9 nucleotides agree with TRBD1. The germline V gene encodes CDR1 LNHDA and CDR2 SQIVND (reference sequence). CDR3 length: 15 residues. J gave up 9 bases and V 6 bases, and 14 bases lay outside the gene matches. This chain's CDR3 is CASSPVSGQGQRYTF. The CDR3 DNA reads as TGTGCCAGTAGCCCGGTCTCTGGACAGGGGCAACGCTACACCTTC.

The chain uses TRBV6-5 and TRBJ2-7, with D possibly being TRBD2 (7 bases). V dropped 6 bases and J dropped 5 bases, with 17 bases sitting between them. Looked up from germline, CDR1 is MNHEY and CDR2 is SVGAGI. CDR3 length equals 14 residues. The DNA of the CDR3 is TGTGCCAGCAGACGTATGGGGGGGGCCCACGAGCAGTACTTC. Amino acid sequence: CASRRMGGAHEQYF.

The gene calls are TRBV6-6 and TRBJ1-2, with D possibly matching TRBD1 (6 bases). This CDR3 contains 16 residues. V lost 5 bases and J 4 bases, leaving 20 bases between the germline ends. Germline V CDR1 and CDR2: MNHNY, SVGAGI (reference sequence). The CDR3 protein is CASSIGEAGDGYGYTF. In DNA form, the CDR3 reads TGTGCCAGCAGTATTGGGGAGGCAGGGGATGGCTATGGCTACACCTTC.

V and J are TRBV5-1 and TRBJ2-7; no clear D gene. Germline V gene data show CDR1 as SGHRS and CDR2 as YFSETQ. The CDR3 has 14 residues. Trimming took 5 bases from V and 4 from J, leaving 16 bases between them. The CDR3 nucleotides read TGCGCCAGCAGATATATGGACGGAAAATACGAGCAGTACTTC. As protein: CASRYMDGKYEQYF.

The chain employs TRBV7-9 and TRBJ2-3; TRBD1 might be the D (5 bases). CDR1 is SEHNR, CDR2 FQNEAQ, per germline (reference sequence). The ends were cut back, 0 bases at V and 6 bases at J, with 16 bases in the middle. This CDR3 is 16 amino acids long. The CDR3 sequence is CASSLASGHDSDTQYF. Here the CDR3 DNA reads TGTGCCAGCAGCTTAGCTTCCGGACATGATTCGGATACGCAGTATTTT.

This sequence joins TRBV27 and TRBJ1-3, with D possibly matching TRBD1 (6 bases). This CDR3 spans 15 amino acids. V was clipped by 5 bases and J by 0 bases, with 11 bases between them. In germline, CDR1 is MNHEY, CDR2 SMNVEV (reference sequence). CDR3 nucleotides: TGTGCCAGCAGTCCCGACAGGAGCTCTGGAAACACCATATATTTT. Translated: CASSPDRSSGNTIYF.

CDR3: CASSHNWGPGNTIYF. CDR3 nucleotides: TGTGCCAGCAGCCACAACTGGGGCCCTGGAAACACCATATATTTT. The genes are TRBV9 and TRBJ1-3; perhaps TRBD1 as D (5 bases). CDR3 length equals 15 residues. Germline CDR1 reads SGDLS; CDR2 reads YYNGEE. V lost 4 bases and J lost 2, with 13 bases in between.

This clone was seen once. V and J are TRBV7-9 and TRBJ1-1; D is perhaps TRBD1 (6 bases). Between the trimmed V and J ends, which lost 4 bases and 4 bases, there was a span of 19 bases. The CDR3 is made up of 16 amino acids. The germline CDR1 and CDR2 sequences are SEHNR and FQNEAQ (reference sequence). The CDR3 sequence is CASSSLPRAGATEAFF. DNA of the CDR3: TGTGCCAGCAGCTCACTTCCACGGGCAGGGGCCACTGAAGCTTTCTTT.

This clone was counted once. This chain joins TRBV5-1 and TRBJ1-1; no clear D. The germline V gene has CDR1 SGHRS and CDR2 YFSETQ. This CDR3 region has 14 residues. V lost 2 bases and J lost 3, with 11 bases in between. CDR3 DNA: TGCGCCAGCAGCTTATTTGGGGTAGACACTGAAGCTTTCTTT. Translating gives CASSLFGVDTEAFF.

The V gene is TRBV15, the J gene TRBJ1-1; possible D gene TRBD1, 6 bases. This CDR3 contains 14 residues. Germline CDR1 is LNHNV and CDR2 is YYDKDF (reference sequence). The V gene lost 5 bases and the J gene lost 4 bases, with 14 bases spanning the gap. DNA of the CDR3: TGTGCCACCAGCCGGACAGTCTCGGGCACTGAAGCTTTCTTT. Its protein is CATSRTVSGTEAFF.

The chain links TRBV12-3 or TRBV12-4 to TRBJ1-2, with a tentative D call TRBD1 (5 bases). Trimming removed 3 bases at V and 6 bases at J, with 11 bases between. This CDR3 is 13 amino acids long. CDR3 sequence reads: CASSLGPGNGYTF. DNA of the CDR3: TGTGCCAGCAGTTTGGGGCCAGGGAATGGCTACACCTTC.